The source of this T cell receptor (beta chain) is a study of cytomegalovirus exposure and HLA in healthy donors. The CDR3 has 17 residues. CDR1 is KGHSH and CDR2 is LQKENI in the germline V gene. V was clipped by 6 bases and J by 4 bases, with 24 bases between them. PCR was performed using 60 Vbeta and 13 Jbeta primers. The protocol was immunoSEQ multiplex PCR, while the TCRdb copy is restricted to in-frame clones and leaves out a portion. This sample has 100,000 to 150,000 clones, with about three quarters found just once. The TCR originated in a female donor in good health and CMV-seronegative. Sequenced material: PBMCs. V and J are TRBV18 and TRBJ1-2, with TRBD1 as a possible D gene (5 bases). In nucleotides, the CDR3 is TGTGCCAGCTCCATAACCACAGCGTCAGGGTCGGGCTATGGCTACACCTTC. Its protein product is CASSITTASGSGYGYTF.